These 7 T cell receptor beta chains were sequenced from one sample in a study of T-cell memory formation after mild COVID-19. Each CDR3 protein gets one entry after TCRdb re-called the 5' RACE reads with MiXCR. The profile shows fewer than 450,000 distinct CDR3 sequences, roughly 24% of them singletons. The sequencing sample was made of PBMCs or a T cell subset sorted from them (not recorded which). The receptors here all came from an adult woman who had mild COVID-19 (a few samples of this study predate the infection). Cell type and time point are not known.

This clonotype has only a few counts. The chain has TRBV6-2 or TRBV6-3 and TRBJ2-7, with a tentative D call TRBD2 (6 bases). CDR3 length: 13 residues. Between the trimmed V and J ends, which lost 4 bases and 6 bases, there was a span of 13 bases. From germline, CDR1 is MNHEY and CDR2 SVGEGT. This chain's CDR3 is CASSWGVSVEQYF. In DNA form, the CDR3 reads TGTGCCAGCAGTTGGGGGGTCTCCGTCGAGCAGTACTTC.

The CDR3 spells CATVAAEAFF. The CDR3 region has the DNA TGTGCCACCGTCGCCGCTGAAGCTTTCTTT. The rearrangement joins TRBV7-9 to TRBJ1-1; D is unresolved. The germline V gene has CDR1 SEHNR and CDR2 FQNEAQ (reference sequence). V dropped 10 bases and J dropped 6 bases, with 9 bases sitting between them. The length of the CDR3 is 10 residues.

The chain uses TRBV7-6 and TRBJ2-1; 7 bases are a match to TRBD2. The CDR3 length is 16 residues. CDR1 is SGHVS and CDR2 is FNYEAQ in the germline V gene. V lost 5 bases, J lost 0 bases, and 7 bases stayed unmatched. CDR3 protein: CASSPSWGGSYNEQFF. CDR3 nucleotide sequence: TGTGCCAGCAGCCCCTCGTGGGGGGGCTCCTACAATGAGCAGTTCTTC.

The V and J genes are TRBV7-2 and TRBJ2-3, with D possibly TRBD1 on 6 matching bases. This CDR3 spans 15 amino acids. CDR1 is SGHTA, CDR2 FQGNSA, per germline. The V and J ends lost 5 bases and 0 bases respectively, with 12 bases between them. CDR3 sequence: CASSVHRASTDTQYF. The CDR3 nucleotides are TGTGCCAGCAGCGTGCACAGGGCAAGCACAGATACGCAGTATTTT.

CDR3 nucleotides: TGTGCCAGCAGTTCCCAACAGGGACGCAATCAGCCCCAGCATTTT. Translation: CASSSQQGRNQPQHF. This chain links TRBV6-6 with TRBJ1-5; a weak D match, TRBD1 (6 bases). The CDR3 has 15 amino acids. Trimming removed 4 bases at V and 2 bases at J, with 12 bases between. Germline assignment: CDR1 MNHNY and CDR2 SVGAGI (reference sequence).

This clonotype was counted between two and nine times. CDR3 protein: CASSLVGGAYEQYF. CDR3 bases: TGTGCCAGCAGTTTAGTCGGAGGAGCCTACGAGCAGTACTTC. The chain couples TRBV27 to TRBJ2-7; tentatively, D is TRBD2 (5 bases). The V end lost 2 bases, the J end lost 2 bases, and 10 bases lay between the germline ends. Germline CDR1 reads MNHEY; CDR2 reads SMNVEV (reference sequence). The CDR3 length is 14 residues.

This clonotype has just a few counts. The V gene is TRBV20-1, the J gene TRBJ1-1; D perhaps matches TRBD1 (5 bases). The CDR3 spans 14 residues. Germline loops: CDR1 DFQATT, CDR2 SNEGSKA (reference sequence). V lost 6 bases and J lost 3, with 17 bases in between. The chain's CDR3 is CSAGHSGQHTEAFF. CDR3 nucleotide sequence: TGCAGTGCCGGACATTCGGGGCAACACACTGAAGCTTTCTTT.